A selection of T cell receptor beta chains follows, all from one sample in a study of T-cell memory formation after mild COVID-19. TCRdb re-analysed the 5' RACE reads in MiXCR, keeping a single row per CDR3 protein. The table records roughly 49,000 distinct CDR3 sequences, less than 35% of them present only once. Sequences were obtained from PBMCs or a T cell subset sorted from them (not recorded which). Source of these receptors: a man between 18 and 29 years old who had mild COVID-19 (a few samples of this study predate the infection). Cell type and time point are not known. Each CDR3 is given with its conserved first and last residue. A D gene is named only where the DNA matches it firmly. Only some rows state a clone size, as once, few, many or a class for expanded clones.

V	J	D	size	CDR3	DNA
TRBV20-1	TRBJ2-2	TRBD1	few	CSARGRQGPGELFF	TGCAGTGCTAGAGGCCGACAGGGTCCCGGGGAGCTGTTTTTT
TRBV6-5	TRBJ1-5	NA	NA	CASSYIQGPNQPQHF	TGTGCCAGCAGTTACATCCAGGGGCCCAATCAGCCCCAGCATTTT
TRBV30	TRBJ1-1	NA	NA	CAGGRGAFF	TGTGCCGGCGGGCGGGGGGCTTTCTTT
TRBV29-1	TRBJ1-1	NA	few	CSVEHGAGTEAFF	TGCAGCGTTGAACATGGCGCGGGCACTGAAGCTTTCTTT
TRBV6-6	TRBJ2-3	NA	few	CASSSSSTDTQYF	TGTGCCAGCAGTTCCTCGTCAACAGATACGCAGTATTTT
TRBV20-1	TRBJ2-7	TRBD2	few	CSARDISGGSYEQYF	TGCAGTGCTAGAGACATTAGCGGGGGGTCCTACGAGCAGTACTTC
TRBV7-9	TRBJ2-2	TRBD1	NA	CASSQGALNKNTGELFF	TGTGCCAGCTCCCAGGGGGCGCTTAATAAGAACACCGGGGAGCTGTTTTTT
TRBV4-1	TRBJ2-7	NA	NA	CASSQEGQPYEQYF	TGCGCCAGCAGCCAAGAAGGACAGCCCTACGAGCAGTACTTC
TRBV6-5	TRBJ2-3	TRBD2	NA	CASSFPAGADTQYF	TGTGCCAGCAGTTTCCCAGCGGGGGCAGATACGCAGTATTTT
TRBV6-5	TRBJ1-1	NA	NA	CASSYYSGGGTEAFF	TGTGCCAGCAGTTACTATTCCGGGGGGGGAACTGAAGCTTTCTTT
TRBV6-2/TRBV6-3	TRBJ2-2	TRBD2	few	CASSWLAGRTGELFF	TGTGCCAGCAGTTGGCTAGCGGGCCGCACCGGGGAGCTGTTTTTT
TRBV7-2	TRBJ2-6	NA	NA	CASRRNRVIGGANVLTF	TGTGCCAGCAGACGAAACCGGGTTATAGGGGGGGCCAACGTCCTGACTTTC
TRBV5-1	TRBJ2-7	NA	NA	CASSLAQGTTYEQYF	TGCGCCAGCAGCTTGGCTCAGGGGACCACCTACGAGCAGTACTTC
TRBV7-2	TRBJ2-1	NA	NA	CASSSRGATYNEQFF	TGTGCCAGCAGCTCGAGAGGGGCGACTTACAATGAGCAGTTCTTC
TRBV29-1	TRBJ2-2	NA	NA	CSAPGAENTGELFF	TGCAGCGCCCCCGGGGCCGAAAACACCGGGGAGCTGTTTTTT
TRBV5-6	TRBJ1-1	NA	NA	CASSLYGFEAFF	TGTGCCAGCAGCTTGTACGGGTTTGAAGCTTTCTTT
TRBV11-2	TRBJ2-5	TRBD2	few	CASRTGTSGRETQYF	TGTGCCAGCCGGACCGGGACTAGCGGCCGGGAGACCCAGTACTTC
TRBV9	TRBJ1-2	NA	NA	CASSSPGRNYGYTF	TGTGCCAGCAGCTCTCCCGGCCGAAACTATGGCTACACCTTC
TRBV3-1	TRBJ2-6	NA	few	CASSEGFSRSGANVLTF	TGTGCCAGCAGCGAAGGGTTCTCCCGCTCTGGGGCCAACGTCCTGACTTTC
TRBV29-1	TRBJ2-1	NA	NA	CSVRSNNEQFF	TGCAGCGTCCGTTCAAACAATGAGCAGTTCTTC
TRBV5-1	TRBJ2-1	TRBD2	NA	CASSLDPGTSGGANEQFF	TGCGCCAGCAGCTTGGACCCCGGGACTAGCGGGGGGGCCAATGAGCAGTTCTTC
TRBV29-1	TRBJ2-1	NA	NA	CSRSGASYNEQFF	TGCAGCCGGTCAGGGGCCTCCTACAATGAGCAGTTCTTC
TRBV5-1	TRBJ1-2	NA	few	CASSPPGHYYGYTF	TGCGCCAGCTCACCTCCGGGACATTACTATGGCTACACCTTC
TRBV6-2/TRBV6-3	TRBJ2-1	NA	few	CASSYSGYNEQFF	TGTGCCAGCAGTTACTCTGGATACAATGAGCAGTTCTTC
TRBV7-2	TRBJ2-3	NA	few	CASSLVGGGSTDTQYF	TGTGCCAGCAGCTTAGTTGGCGGCGGTTCCACAGATACGCAGTATTTT
TRBV6-6	TRBJ2-3	NA	few	CASSYLGRRTDTQYF	TGTGCCAGCAGTTACCTCGGACGCCGCACAGATACGCAGTATTTT
TRBV5-1	TRBJ1-5	NA	medium-sized	CASSFTGSSNQPQHF	TGCGCCAGCAGCTTTACAGGCTCGAGCAATCAGCCCCAGCATTTT
TRBV6-2/TRBV6-3	TRBJ1-1	TRBD1	few	CASSYATGDTEAFF	TGTGCCAGCAGTTACGCGACAGGGGACACTGAAGCTTTCTTT
TRBV4-3	TRBJ2-2	NA	NA	CASGNTLTGELFF	TGCGCCAGCGGCAACACCCTCACCGGGGAGCTGTTTTTT
TRBV3-1	TRBJ1-5	NA	NA	CASSLGQSTSNQPQHF	TGTGCCAGCAGCCTCGGACAGAGCACCAGCAATCAGCCCCAGCATTTT
TRBV20-1	TRBJ2-3	NA	NA	CSARDLRGLTDTQYF	TGCAGTGCTAGAGATCTCCGGGGGCTCACAGATACGCAGTATTTT
TRBV7-2	TRBJ2-3	TRBD1	NA	CASSAMDRGLDTQYF	TGTGCCAGCAGCGCTATGGACAGGGGGCTGGATACGCAGTATTTT
TRBV27	TRBJ2-6	NA	NA	CASRPGSGANVLTF	TGTGCCAGCAGACCAGGGTCTGGGGCCAACGTCCTGACTTTC
TRBV5-1	TRBJ1-1	NA	NA	CASSLQAGDVPEAFF	TGCGCCAGCAGCTTGCAGGCAGGGGATGTCCCTGAAGCTTTCTTT
TRBV7-9	TRBJ2-1	TRBD1	NA	CASSLWARGTDEQFF	TGTGCCAGCAGCTTGTGGGCCAGGGGGACCGATGAGCAGTTCTTC
TRBV10-1	TRBJ2-7	NA	NA	CASSATLLLEQYF	TGCGCCAGCAGTGCCACCCTTCTCCTCGAGCAGTACTTC
TRBV4-3	TRBJ2-5	NA	NA	CASSHGGISETQYF	TGCGCCAGCAGCCACGGCGGGATATCAGAGACCCAGTACTTC
TRBV19	TRBJ1-2	NA	few	CASSTFNSAGYTF	TGTGCCAGTAGTACCTTTAACAGTGCGGGCTACACCTTC
TRBV12-3/TRBV12-4	TRBJ2-1	TRBD2	few	CASSILAGGPPGEQFF	TGTGCCAGCAGTATATTAGCGGGGGGACCCCCCGGTGAGCAGTTCTTC
TRBV9	TRBJ2-7	NA	many	CASSADVSRAYEQYF	TGTGCCAGCAGCGCGGACGTCAGCCGGGCCTACGAGCAGTACTTC
TRBV12-3/TRBV12-4	TRBJ2-2	NA	many	CASSSLAANTGELFF	TGTGCCAGCAGTTCCCTTGCGGCGAACACCGGGGAGCTGTTTTTT
TRBV7-2	TRBJ2-5	NA	NA	CASSLDFQETQYF	TGTGCCAGCAGCCTCGACTTCCAAGAGACCCAGTACTTC
TRBV5-1	TRBJ1-3	NA	once	CASSWGRSREPGNTIYF	TGCGCCAGCAGCTGGGGCCGGTCGCGGGAACCTGGAAACACCATATATTTT
TRBV4-2	TRBJ2-2	TRBD1	medium-sized	CASSQGQGDTGELFF	TGTGCCAGCAGCCAAGGACAGGGGGACACCGGGGAGCTGTTTTTT